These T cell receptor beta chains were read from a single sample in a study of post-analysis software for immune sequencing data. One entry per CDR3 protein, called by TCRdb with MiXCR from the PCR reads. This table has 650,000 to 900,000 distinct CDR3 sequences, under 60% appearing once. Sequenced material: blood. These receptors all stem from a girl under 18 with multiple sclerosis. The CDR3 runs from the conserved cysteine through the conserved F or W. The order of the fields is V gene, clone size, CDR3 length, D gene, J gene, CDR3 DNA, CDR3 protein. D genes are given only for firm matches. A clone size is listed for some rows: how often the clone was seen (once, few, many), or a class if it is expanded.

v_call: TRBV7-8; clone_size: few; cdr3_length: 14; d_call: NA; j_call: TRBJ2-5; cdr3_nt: TGTGCCAGCAGCTTAGAGCCGGGGGAGGAGACCCAGTACTTC; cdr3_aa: CASSLEPGEETQYF
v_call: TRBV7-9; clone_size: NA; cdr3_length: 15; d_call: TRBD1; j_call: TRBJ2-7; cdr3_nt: TGTGCCAGCAGCCCTGGACAGGTGGCATCCCCCGAGCAGTACTTC; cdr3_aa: CASSPGQVASPEQYF
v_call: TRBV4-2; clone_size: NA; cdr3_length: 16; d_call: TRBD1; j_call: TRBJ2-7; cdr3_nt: TGTGCCAGCAGCCACCTCTTTGGGACAGGGTTCTACGAGCAGTACTTC; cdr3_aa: CASSHLFGTGFYEQYF
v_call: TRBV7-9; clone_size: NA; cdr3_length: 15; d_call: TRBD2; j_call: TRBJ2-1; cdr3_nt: TGTGCCAGCAGCCCGCGGGAGGGCCGCCACAATGAGCAGTTCTTC; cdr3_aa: CASSPREGRHNEQFF
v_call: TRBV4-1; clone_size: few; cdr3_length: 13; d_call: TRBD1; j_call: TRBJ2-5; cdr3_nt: TGCGCCAGCAGCCAAGATCCCGGACAGGGAGCGTACTTC; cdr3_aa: CASSQDPGQGAYF
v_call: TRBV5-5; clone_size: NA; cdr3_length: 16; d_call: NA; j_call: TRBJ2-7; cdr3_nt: TGTGCCAGCAGCCTGACCCGGACCCGGGTGGCGCGCGAGCAGTACTTC; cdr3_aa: CASSLTRTRVAREQYF
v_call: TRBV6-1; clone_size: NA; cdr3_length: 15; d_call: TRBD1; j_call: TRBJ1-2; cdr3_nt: TGTGCCAGCAGCGAACAGGGGATGTTCGACTATGGCTACACCTTC; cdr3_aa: CASSEQGMFDYGYTF
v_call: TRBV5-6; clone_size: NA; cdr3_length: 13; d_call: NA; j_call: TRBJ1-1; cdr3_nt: TGTGCCAGCAGCCCCATTGAGAACACTGAAGCTTTCTTT; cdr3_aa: CASSPIENTEAFF
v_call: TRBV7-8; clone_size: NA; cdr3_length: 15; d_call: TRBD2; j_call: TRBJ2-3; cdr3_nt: TGTGCCAGCAGTTCCCTAGCGGGAGCGGCAGATACGCAGTATTTT; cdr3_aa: CASSSLAGAADTQYF
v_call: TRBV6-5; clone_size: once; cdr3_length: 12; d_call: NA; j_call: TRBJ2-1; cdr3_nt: TGTGCCAGCAGTAACCCGGGACATGAGCAGTTCTTC; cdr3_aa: CASSNPGHEQFF
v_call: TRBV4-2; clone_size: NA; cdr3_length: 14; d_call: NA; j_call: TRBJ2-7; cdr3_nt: TGTGCCAGCAGCCCGCCAGGGATCTCCTACGAGCAGTACTTC; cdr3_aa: CASSPPGISYEQYF
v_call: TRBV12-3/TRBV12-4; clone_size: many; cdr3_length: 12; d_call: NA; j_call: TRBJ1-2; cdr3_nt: TGTGCCAGCAGTTCAGACAGTTATGGCTACACCTTC; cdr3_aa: CASSSDSYGYTF
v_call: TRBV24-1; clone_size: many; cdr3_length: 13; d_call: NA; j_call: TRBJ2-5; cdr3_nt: TGTGCCACCAGTGATCCCCCTGGGGAGACCCAGTACTTC; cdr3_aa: CATSDPPGETQYF
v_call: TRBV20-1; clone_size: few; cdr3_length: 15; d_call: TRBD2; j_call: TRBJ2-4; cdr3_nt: TGCAGTGCTAGCCCGTTGGCGGGAGGGTTGGACATTCAGTACTTC; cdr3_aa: CSASPLAGGLDIQYF
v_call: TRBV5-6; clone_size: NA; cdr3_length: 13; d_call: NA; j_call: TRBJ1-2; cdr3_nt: TGTGCCATCAGCCCTACTGATCACTATGGCTACACCTTC; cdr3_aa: CAISPTDHYGYTF
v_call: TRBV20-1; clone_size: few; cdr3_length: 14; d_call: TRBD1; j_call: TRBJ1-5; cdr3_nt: TGCAGTGCTCGACGGACAGGGATCGGTCAGCCCCAGCATTTT; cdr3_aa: CSARRTGIGQPQHF
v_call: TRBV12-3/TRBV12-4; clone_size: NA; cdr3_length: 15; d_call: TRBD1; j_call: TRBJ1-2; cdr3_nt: TGTGCCAGCAGTTGGGGACAGGCTTCTAACTATGGCTACACCTTC; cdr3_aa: CASSWGQASNYGYTF
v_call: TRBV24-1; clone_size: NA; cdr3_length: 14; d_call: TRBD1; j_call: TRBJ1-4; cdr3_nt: TGTGCCACCAGTGACGACAGGGAAGGGGAAAAACTGTTTTTT; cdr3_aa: CATSDDREGEKLFF
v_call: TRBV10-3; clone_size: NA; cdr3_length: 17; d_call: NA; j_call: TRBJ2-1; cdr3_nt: TGTGCCATCAGTGAGTCGCTTCGACGGGGCCTCTACAATGAGCAGTTCTTC; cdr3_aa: CAISESLRRGLYNEQFF
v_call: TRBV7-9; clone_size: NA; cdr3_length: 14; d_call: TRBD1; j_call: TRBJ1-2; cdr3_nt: TGTGCCAGCAGCTTAGGTCTCGGACAGGGTGGCTACACCTTC; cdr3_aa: CASSLGLGQGGYTF
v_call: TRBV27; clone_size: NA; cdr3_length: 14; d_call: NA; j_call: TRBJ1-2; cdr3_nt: TGTGCCAGCAGTTTATCACAGACTAACTATGGCTACACCTTC; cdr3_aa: CASSLSQTNYGYTF
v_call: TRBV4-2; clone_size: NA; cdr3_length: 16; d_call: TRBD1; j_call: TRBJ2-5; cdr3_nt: TGTGCCAGCAGCCAACCGGGACAGGAGTACCAAGAGACCCAGTACTTC; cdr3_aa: CASSQPGQEYQETQYF
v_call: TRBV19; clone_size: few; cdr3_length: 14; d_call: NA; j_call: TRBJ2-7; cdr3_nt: TGTGCCAGTAGTTTTGAGCGTTTTGGCTACGAGCAGTACTTC; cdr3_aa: CASSFERFGYEQYF
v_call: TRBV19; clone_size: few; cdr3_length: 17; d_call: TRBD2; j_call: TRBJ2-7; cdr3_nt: TGTGCCAGTAGTGGCGGACTAGCGATAACGTCCACCTACGAGCAGTACTTC; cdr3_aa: CASSGGLAITSTYEQYF
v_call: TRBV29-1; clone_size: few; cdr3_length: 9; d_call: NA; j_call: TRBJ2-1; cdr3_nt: TGCAGCGTTGCAAATGAGCAGTTCTTC; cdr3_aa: CSVANEQFF
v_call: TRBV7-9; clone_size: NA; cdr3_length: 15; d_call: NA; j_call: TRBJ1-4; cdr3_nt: TGTGCCAGCAGTCCAGGCCTGGGAGGGGCGGAAAAACTGTTTTTT; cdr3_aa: CASSPGLGGAEKLFF
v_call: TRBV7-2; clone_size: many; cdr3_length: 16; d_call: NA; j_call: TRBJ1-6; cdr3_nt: TGTGCCAGCAGCTTAATGGACAGCGGCATTAGATCACCCCTCCACTTT; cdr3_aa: CASSLMDSGIRSPLHF
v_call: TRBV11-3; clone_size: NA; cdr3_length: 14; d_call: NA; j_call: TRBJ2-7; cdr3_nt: TGTGCCAGCAGCCCCGTGGGGTCCTCCTACGAGCAGTACTTC; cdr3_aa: CASSPVGSSYEQYF
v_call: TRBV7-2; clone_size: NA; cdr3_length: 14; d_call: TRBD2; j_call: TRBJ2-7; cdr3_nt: TGTGCCAGCAGCTCGACTAGCGAGCGATACGAGCAGTACTTC; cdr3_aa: CASSSTSERYEQYF
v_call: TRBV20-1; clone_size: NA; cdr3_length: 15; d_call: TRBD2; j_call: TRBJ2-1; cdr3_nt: TGCAGTGCTAGGCCCGGGACTAGCGGGCGGGGTGAGCAGTTCTTC; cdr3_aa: CSARPGTSGRGEQFF
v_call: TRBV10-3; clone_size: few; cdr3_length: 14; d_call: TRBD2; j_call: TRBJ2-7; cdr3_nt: TGTGCCATCAGTGCCGCGGGGGTCTCCTACGAGCAGTACTTC; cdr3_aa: CAISAAGVSYEQYF
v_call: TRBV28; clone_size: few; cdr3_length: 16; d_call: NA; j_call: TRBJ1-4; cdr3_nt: TGTGCCAGCAGTCCCCGGCCGGGGGAGTCATCCTTAAAACTGTTTTTT; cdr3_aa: CASSPRPGESSLKLFF
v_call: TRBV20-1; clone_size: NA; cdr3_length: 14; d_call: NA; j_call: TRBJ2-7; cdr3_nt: TGCAGTGCTAGTGAAAGAGGTCTCCCCTACGAGCAGTACTTC; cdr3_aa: CSASERGLPYEQYF
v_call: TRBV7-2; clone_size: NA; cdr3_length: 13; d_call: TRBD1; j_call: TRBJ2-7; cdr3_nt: TGTGCCAGCAGCGGACAGGGTGCCGACGAGCAGTACTTC; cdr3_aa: CASSGQGADEQYF
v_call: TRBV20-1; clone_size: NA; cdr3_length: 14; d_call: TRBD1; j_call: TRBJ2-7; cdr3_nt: TGCAGTGCTAGGAAGGGACAGGGGCCAGACGAGCAGTACTTC; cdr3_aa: CSARKGQGPDEQYF
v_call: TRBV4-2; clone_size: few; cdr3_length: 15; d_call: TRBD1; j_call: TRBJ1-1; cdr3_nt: TGTGCCAGCAGGACCGCGGGACAGGGGAACACTGAAGCTTTCTTT; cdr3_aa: CASRTAGQGNTEAFF
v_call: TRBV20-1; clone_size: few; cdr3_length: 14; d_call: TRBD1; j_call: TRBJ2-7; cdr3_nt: TGCAGTGCTACCGGACAGGGGCCAGCCTACGAGCAGTACTTC; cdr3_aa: CSATGQGPAYEQYF
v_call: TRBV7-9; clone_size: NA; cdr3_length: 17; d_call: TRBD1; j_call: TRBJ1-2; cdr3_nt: TGTGCCAGCAGCTTAGAAGGGGGCGATAACTCTAACTATGGCTACACCTTC; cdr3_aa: CASSLEGGDNSNYGYTF
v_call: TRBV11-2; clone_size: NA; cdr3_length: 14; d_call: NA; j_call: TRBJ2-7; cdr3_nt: TGTGCCAGCGATTCTAGGGGACCATACTACGAGCAGTACTTC; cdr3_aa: CASDSRGPYYEQYF
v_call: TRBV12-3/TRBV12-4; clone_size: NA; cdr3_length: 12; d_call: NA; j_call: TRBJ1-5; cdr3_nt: TGTGCCAGCAGTTCCTATGACCAGCCCCAGCATTTT; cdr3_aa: CASSSYDQPQHF
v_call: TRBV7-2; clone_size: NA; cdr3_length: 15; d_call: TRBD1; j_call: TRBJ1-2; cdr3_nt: TGTGCCAGCAGCTTATCGGGACAGGGGATTCATGGCTACACCTTC; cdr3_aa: CASSLSGQGIHGYTF
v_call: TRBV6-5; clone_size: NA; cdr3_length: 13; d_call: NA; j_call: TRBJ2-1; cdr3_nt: TGTGCCACCGAGGGGCGCTCCTACAATGAGCAGTTCTTC; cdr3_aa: CATEGRSYNEQFF
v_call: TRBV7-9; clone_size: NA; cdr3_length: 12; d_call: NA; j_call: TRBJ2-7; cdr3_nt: TGTGCCAGCAGCGCTCTATTGCGGGAGCAGTACTTC; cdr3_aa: CASSALLREQYF
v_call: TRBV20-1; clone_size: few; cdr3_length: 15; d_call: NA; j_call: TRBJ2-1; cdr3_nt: TGCAGTGCTAGATTGGGCTGGAGCTCCTACAATGAGCAGTTCTTC; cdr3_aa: CSARLGWSSYNEQFF
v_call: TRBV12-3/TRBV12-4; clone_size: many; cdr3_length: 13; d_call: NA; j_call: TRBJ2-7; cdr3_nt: TGTGCCAGCAGTTTAGGCAGTACCTACGAGCAGTACTTC; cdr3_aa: CASSLGSTYEQYF
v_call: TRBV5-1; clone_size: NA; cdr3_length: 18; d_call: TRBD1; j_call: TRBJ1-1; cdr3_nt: TGCGCCAGCAGCTCTCCGGGACAGGGGGCGAGGGTGACGACTGAAGCTTTCTTT; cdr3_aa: CASSSPGQGARVTTEAFF
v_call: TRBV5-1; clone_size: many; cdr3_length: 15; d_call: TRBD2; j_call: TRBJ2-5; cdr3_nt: TGTGCCAGCAGTTCGGGACTAGCGGGAGTAGAGACCCAGTACTTC; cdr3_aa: CASSSGLAGVETQYF
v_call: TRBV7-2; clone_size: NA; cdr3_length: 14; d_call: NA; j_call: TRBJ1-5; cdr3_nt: TGTGCCAGCAGCTTAGGGGCCCCTGATCAGCCCCAGCATTTT; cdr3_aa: CASSLGAPDQPQHF
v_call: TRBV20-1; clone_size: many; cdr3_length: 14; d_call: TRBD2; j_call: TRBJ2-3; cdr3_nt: TGCAGTGCCAGAGCGGGAGTAGGTACAGATACGCAGTATTTT; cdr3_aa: CSARAGVGTDTQYF
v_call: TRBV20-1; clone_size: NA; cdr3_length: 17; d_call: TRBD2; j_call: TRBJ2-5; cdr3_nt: TGCAGTGCTAGAGATATCTTAGCGGACCAGCGGGGGGAGACCCAGTACTTC; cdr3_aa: CSARDILADQRGETQYF
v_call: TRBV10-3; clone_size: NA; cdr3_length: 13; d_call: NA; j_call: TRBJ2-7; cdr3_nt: TGTGCCATCAAGGGTCCGGGTGGCTACGAGCAGTACTTC; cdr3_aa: CAIKGPGGYEQYF